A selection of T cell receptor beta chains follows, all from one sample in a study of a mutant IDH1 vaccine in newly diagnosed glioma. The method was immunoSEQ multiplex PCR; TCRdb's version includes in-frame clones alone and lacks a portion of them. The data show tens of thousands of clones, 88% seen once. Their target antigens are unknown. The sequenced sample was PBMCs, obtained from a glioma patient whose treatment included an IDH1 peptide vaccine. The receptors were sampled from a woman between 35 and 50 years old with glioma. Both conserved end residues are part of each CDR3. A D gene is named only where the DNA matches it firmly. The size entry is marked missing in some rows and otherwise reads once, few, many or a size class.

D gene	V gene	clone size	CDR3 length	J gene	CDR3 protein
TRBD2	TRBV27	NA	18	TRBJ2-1	CASSSAGGRGLPYNEQFF
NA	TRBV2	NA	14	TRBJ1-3	CASRGSPSGNTIYF
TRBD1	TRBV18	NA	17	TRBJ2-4	CASSPPWGQGAKNIQYF
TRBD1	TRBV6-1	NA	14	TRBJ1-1	CASRLDRERTEAFF
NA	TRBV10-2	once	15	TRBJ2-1	CASSDPGRRWNEQFF
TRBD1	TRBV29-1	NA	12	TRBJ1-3	CSVAGGGNTIYF
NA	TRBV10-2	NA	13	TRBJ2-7	CASTQTSSYEQYF
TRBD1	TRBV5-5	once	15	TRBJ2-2	CASSWLEGAAGELFF
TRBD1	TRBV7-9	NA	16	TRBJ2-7	CASSLRAGTGGYEQYF
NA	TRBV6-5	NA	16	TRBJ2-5	CASSYGGGGVWETQYF
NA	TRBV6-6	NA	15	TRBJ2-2	CASSSGPEDTGELFF
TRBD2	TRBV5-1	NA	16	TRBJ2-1	CASSVFASGAYNEQFF
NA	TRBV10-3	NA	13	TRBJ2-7	CAISERQDYEQYF
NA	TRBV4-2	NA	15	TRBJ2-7	CASSQDPRTSYEQYF
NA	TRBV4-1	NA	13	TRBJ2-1	CASSYGLDVEQFF
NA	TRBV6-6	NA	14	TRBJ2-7	CASSYEGLLYEQYF
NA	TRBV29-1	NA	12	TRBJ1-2	CSVEDLGFGYTF
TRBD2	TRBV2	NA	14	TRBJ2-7	CASSWTSGREAQYF
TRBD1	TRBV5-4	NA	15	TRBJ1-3	CASSAGGGIGNTIYF
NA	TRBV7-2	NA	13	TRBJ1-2	CASSLAWAGGYTF
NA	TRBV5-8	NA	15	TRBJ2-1	CASSLYRVGYNEQFF
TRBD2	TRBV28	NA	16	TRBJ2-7	CASSQPGLAGEYEQYF
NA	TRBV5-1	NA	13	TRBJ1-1	CASVGGLGTEAFF
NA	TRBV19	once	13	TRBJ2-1	CASSGGPGNEQFF
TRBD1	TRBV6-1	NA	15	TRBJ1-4	CASSEETGAPQILFF
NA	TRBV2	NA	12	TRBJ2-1	CASSPRYNEQFF
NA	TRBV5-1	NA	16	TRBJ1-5	CASSLGDLYSNQPQHF
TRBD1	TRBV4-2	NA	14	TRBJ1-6	CASSPTGVGSPLHF
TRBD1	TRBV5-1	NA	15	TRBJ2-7	CASSSIPGQGFEQYF
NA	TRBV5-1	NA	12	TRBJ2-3	CASSYTTDTQYF
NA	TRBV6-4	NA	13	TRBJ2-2	CASSVRAGGELFF
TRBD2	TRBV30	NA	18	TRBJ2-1	CAWRPPPPLADSYNEQFF
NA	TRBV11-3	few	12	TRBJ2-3	CASSLEKDTQYF
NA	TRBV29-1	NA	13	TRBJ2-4	CSVGVADKNIQYF
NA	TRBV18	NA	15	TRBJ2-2	CASSPEDLNTGELFF
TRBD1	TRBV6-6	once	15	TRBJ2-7	CASSYSGQGKYEQYF
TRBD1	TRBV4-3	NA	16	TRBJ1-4	CASSQTTGAVNEKLFF
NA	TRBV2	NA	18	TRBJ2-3	CASSHDSTGTSYTDTQYF
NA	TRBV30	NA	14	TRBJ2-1	CAWSAFPTGIEQFF
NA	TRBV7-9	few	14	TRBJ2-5	CASSSTQYQETQYF
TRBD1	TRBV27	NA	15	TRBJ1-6	CASSSGQISSSPLHF
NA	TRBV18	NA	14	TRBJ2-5	CASSPGAGRETQYF
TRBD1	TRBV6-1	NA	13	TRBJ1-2	CASSPGQGFGYTF
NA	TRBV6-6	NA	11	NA	CASRQGGTQYF
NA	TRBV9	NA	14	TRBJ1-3	CASSSHLSGNTIYF
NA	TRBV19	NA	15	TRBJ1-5	CASSISGVGNQPQHF
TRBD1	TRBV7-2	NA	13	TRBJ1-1	CASLQGPNTEAFF
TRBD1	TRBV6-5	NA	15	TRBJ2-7	CASSYGTGRSYEQYF
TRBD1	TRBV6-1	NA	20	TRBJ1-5	CASSGRRGQPPVISNQPQHF
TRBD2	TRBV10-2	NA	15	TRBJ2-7	CASSGLAEGTYEQYF
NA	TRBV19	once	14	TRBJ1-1	CASSIGGFDTEAFF
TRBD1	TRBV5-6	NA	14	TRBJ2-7	CASSSDRGIYEQYF
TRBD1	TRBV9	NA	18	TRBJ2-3	CASSAYRDRVFGADTQYF
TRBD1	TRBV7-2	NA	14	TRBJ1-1	CASSSDRANTEAFF